Following are 8 T cell receptor beta chains from one sample sequenced in a study of T-cell memory formation after mild COVID-19. From the 5' RACE reads, TCRdb called clonotypes with MiXCR, one entry per CDR3 protein. The sample holds 89,000 or so distinct CDR3 sequences, 9.5% to 15% seen once. The sample taken for sequencing was PBMCs or a T cell subset sorted from them (not recorded which). The receptors were gathered from a man aged 18 to 29 who had mild COVID-19 (a few samples of this study predate the infection). Cell type and time point are not known.

The gene calls are TRBV14 and TRBJ1-2; no definite D call. Germline loops: CDR1 SGHDN, CDR2 FVKESK. The CDR3 loop spans 15 amino acids. V gave up 2 bases and J gave up 8 bases, with 18 bases separating them. For the CDR3, the DNA is TGTGCCAGCAGCCAATTATTGGCTACTTCGGGAGGCTACACCTTC. Translating it yields CASSQLLATSGGYTF.

This clonotype was counted only a few times. V usage is TRBV12-3 or TRBV12-4 and J usage is TRBJ1-2; D remains ambiguous. V was shortened by 0 bases and J by 8 bases, with 13 bases between the two germline ends. The CDR3 length is 14 residues. The CDR3 nucleotides are TGTGCCAGCAGTTTAGCCGACCGACCGGGAGGCTACACCTTC. It translates to CASSLADRPGGYTF.

The rearrangement joins TRBV7-6 to TRBJ1-1, with 8 nucleotides matching TRBD1. With 5 bases clipped from V and 10 bases from J, the junction kept 6 bases outside the gene matches. The CDR3 length is 12 residues. Germline CDR1 and CDR2: SGHVS and FNYEAQ. This chain's CDR3 is CASSRGTGGAFF. In DNA, the CDR3 is TGTGCCAGCAGCAGAGGTACAGGGGGAGCTTTCTTT.

This clonotype was counted at least ten times. The J gene is TRBJ2-1, the V gene TRBV18; no clear D gene. The CDR3 loop spans 14 amino acids. CDR1 and CDR2 (germline): KGHSH, LQKENI. Between the trimmed V and J ends, which lost 3 bases and 0 bases, there was a span of 6 bases. The DNA of the CDR3 is TGTGCCAGCTCACCCAGTAGCTCCTACAATGAGCAGTTCTTC. Its protein is CASSPSSSYNEQFF.

The gene calls are TRBV11-1 and TRBJ1-3; TRBD1 matches 7 bases. This CDR3 comprises 16 residues. Germline-derived CDR1 and CDR2 are SGHAT and FQDESV (reference sequence). The V segment lost 4 bases and the J segment 0 bases; nucleotides outside the gene matches: 6. This CDR3 is CASSSRGTASGNTIYF. For the CDR3, the DNA is TGTGCCAGCAGCTCCCGCGGGACAGCCTCTGGAAACACCATATATTTT.

This chain joins TRBV7-2 and TRBJ2-3; 9 positions agree with TRBD2. V lost 1 base, J lost 6 bases, and 8 bases stayed unmatched. The CDR3 length is 16 residues. Per germline, CDR1 SGHTA and CDR2 FQGNSA. CDR3 nucleotides: TGTGCCAGCAGCTTAGTGGCGGGGGGGCCAGTGGATACGCAGTATTTT. Amino acid sequence: CASSLVAGGPVDTQYF.

The chain employs TRBV6-1 and TRBJ1-5; D might be TRBD1 (6 bases). The germline V gene has CDR1 MNHNS and CDR2 SASEGT. This CDR3 spans 15 amino acids. V was cut by 0 bases and J by 5 bases, with 11 bases left in between. This CDR3 reads CASSEAGRGYQPQHF. CDR3 sequence (DNA): TGTGCCAGCAGTGAAGCGGGTAGGGGGTATCAGCCCCAGCATTTT.

The J gene is TRBJ1-1, the V gene TRBV29-1, with D perhaps matching TRBD1 (6 bases). Germline-derived CDR1 and CDR2 are SQVTM and ANQGSEA. The CDR3 contains 13 residues. Trimming stripped 5 bases from V and 1 base from J, with 11 bases between. The chain's CDR3 is CSVTGRGNTEAFF. CDR3 coding DNA: TGCAGCGTTACGGGCAGGGGGAACACTGAAGCTTTCTTT. The entire variable domain, with the rest obtained from reference TRBV29-1 and TRBJ1-1, is as follows: SAVISQKPSRDICQRGTSLTIQCQVDSQVTMMFWYRQQPGQSLTLIATANQGSEATYESGFVIDKFPISRPNLTFSTLTVSNMSPEDSSIYLCSVTGRGNTEAFFGQGTRLTVV.